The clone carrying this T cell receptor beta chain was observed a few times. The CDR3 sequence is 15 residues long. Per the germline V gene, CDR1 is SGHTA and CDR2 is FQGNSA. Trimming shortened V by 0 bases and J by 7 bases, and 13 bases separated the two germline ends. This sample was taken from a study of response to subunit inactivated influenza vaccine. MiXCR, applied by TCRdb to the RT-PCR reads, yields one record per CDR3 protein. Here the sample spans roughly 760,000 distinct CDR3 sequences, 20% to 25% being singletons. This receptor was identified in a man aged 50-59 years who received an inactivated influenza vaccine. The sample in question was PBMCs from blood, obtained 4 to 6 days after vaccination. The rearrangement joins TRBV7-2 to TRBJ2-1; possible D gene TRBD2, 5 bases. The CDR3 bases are TGTGCCAGCAGCTTAGCGGGAGCGTTCCGGAATGAGCAGTTCTTC. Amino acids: CASSLAGAFRNEQFF.